The sequence of this TCR beta chain was determined in a study of lymphopenia after photon versus proton radiotherapy. Study-wide points: Photon-treated patients lost naive T cells and TCR diversity; proton-treated stayed stable. After lymphocyte nadir, photon-treated repertoires showed oligoclonal expansion, especially CD8+ Temra. Only patients who died were analyzed for survival; proton advantage is unproven.

Germline CDR1 and CDR2: MNHEY and SVGAGI. Trimming left V 5 bases short and J 2 bases short, with 4 bases between. The CDR3 is 12 residues long. Note on this clone: Its matching antigen is unknown.

Sequenced by immunoSEQ multiplex PCR; TCRdb stores in-frame clones only, minus some. The sample contains about 160,000 clones, approximately 86% of which appear only once. This TCR was sampled from a man in his fifties or sixties with gastric cancer. The V call is TRBV6-5, the J call TRBJ2-1; D remains ambiguous. The specimen comprised peripheral blood, sampled from a patient treated with photon-based radiotherapy. DNA for the CDR3: TGTGCCAGCAGTACTCCCTACAATGAGCAGTTCTTC. Encoded protein: CASSTPYNEQFF.